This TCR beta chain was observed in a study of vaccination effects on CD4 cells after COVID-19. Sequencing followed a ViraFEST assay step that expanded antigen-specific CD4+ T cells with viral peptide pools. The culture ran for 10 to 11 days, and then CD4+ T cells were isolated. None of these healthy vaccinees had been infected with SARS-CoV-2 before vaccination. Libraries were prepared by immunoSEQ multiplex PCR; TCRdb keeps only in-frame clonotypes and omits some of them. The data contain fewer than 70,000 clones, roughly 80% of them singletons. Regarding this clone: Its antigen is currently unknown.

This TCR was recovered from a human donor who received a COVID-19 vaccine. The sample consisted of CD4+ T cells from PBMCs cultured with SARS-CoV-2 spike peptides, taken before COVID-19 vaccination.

CDR3 nucleotides: TGCGCCAGCAGCCCCCAAGGGAGGAACACTGAAGCTTTCTTT. It translates to CASSPQGRNTEAFF. The rearrangement uses TRBV5-1 and TRBJ1-1; D gene uncertain. The V gene's germline CDR1 is SGHRS and CDR2 YFSETQ. This CDR3 contains 14 residues. V lost 4 bases and J 1 base, leaving 11 bases between the germline ends.